Given below is one T cell receptor (beta chain) in context. V was cut by 2 bases and J by 2 bases, with 13 bases left in between. The germline V gene encodes CDR1 MNHEY and CDR2 SVGEGT. The CDR3 consists of 16 residues. Libraries were prepared by immunoSEQ multiplex PCR; TCRdb keeps only in-frame clonotypes and omits some of them. The table has 100,000 or so clones, 88% seen once. These data are taken from a study of T cell responses to AZD1222 COVID-19 vaccine. The receptor was isolated from an adult in good health. The starting material was peripheral blood, obtained on day 0 of AZD1222 vaccination. The chain recombines TRBV6-2 or TRBV6-3 with TRBJ1-3; weak D call: TRBD1 (5 bases). The CDR3 is CASSYGGTGTGNTIYF. As DNA, the CDR3 is TGTGCCAGCAGTTACGGCGGGACGGGGACTGGAAACACCATATATTTT.